This T cell receptor (beta chain) originates from a study of Graves' ophthalmopathy and Graves' hyperthyroidism. Study observations and caveats: The 13-signature model separated ophthalmopathy from stable hyperthyroidism at 85% to 90% sensitivity and roughly 80% specificity.

This clonotype was recorded many times. Its matching antigen is unknown. As the template, RNA transcripts were used to amplify TCR beta CDR3 regions. Scientists carried out first-round RT-PCR using HTBI primers and then a second-round multiplex PCR. TCRdb re-analysed the multiplex PCR reads in MiXCR, keeping a single row per CDR3 protein. The table includes around 1.1 million distinct CDR3 sequences, approximately 35% detected once. The sequencing sample was made of peripheral blood or thyroid tissue (not recorded which). The TCR was taken from an adult man with Graves' hyperthyroidism.

CDR3 sequence reads: CASSEPTGPNYGYTF. CDR3 DNA: TGTGCCAGCAGTGAACCGACAGGGCCTAACTATGGCTACACCTTC. The rearrangement links TRBV25-1 to TRBJ1-2; 7 bases are a match to TRBD1. This CDR3 spans 15 amino acids. From germline, CDR1 is MGHDK and CDR2 SYGVNS. Trimming at V came to 2 bases and at J to 0 bases, leaving 3 bases not matched to a gene.